Included here is one T cell receptor (beta chain) sequence, with context. This entry is derived from a study of STAT5B mutations in CD4+ large granular lymphocyte leukemia. Some clones are missing from TCRdb's copy, which holds only in-frame ones; the method was immunoSEQ multiplex PCR. The sample yields tens of thousands of clones, roughly 79% seen once. This sequence originates from a human donor in good health. The sample comprised CD4+ T cells from blood buffy coats.

The CDR3 nucleotides are TGTGCCAGCAGTAGGGACAGGGTATACGAGCAGTACTTC. Its translation: CASSRDRVYEQYF. J is TRBJ2-7 and V is TRBV2, with 9 bases fitting TRBD1. The CDR3 length is 13 residues. Losses at the gene ends were 5 bases for V and 4 bases for J; bases not matched to a gene: 3. Germline V CDR1 and CDR2: SNHLY, FYNNEI. The full variable domain, completed using reference TRBV2 and TRBJ2-7, is EPEVTQTPSHQVTQMGQEVILRCVPISNHLYFYWYRQILGQKVEFLVSFYNNEISEKSEIFDDQFSVERPDGSNFTLKIRSTKLEDSAMYFCASSRDRVYEQYFGPGTRLTVT.